This T cell receptor beta chain was obtained from a study of molecular identifiers for immune sequencing clone quantification. Study-level results: Among effectors, clones above 20 RNA copies held over 98% of molecules; among naive cells, under 1%.

This clonotype was picked up a small number of times. Its matching antigen is unknown. TCRdb reanalysed the PCR reads using MiXCR and keeps one entry per CDR3 protein. There are 460,000 or so distinct CDR3 sequences in the sample; under 30% occur only once, and under 0.85% lies in the top ten. Construction of naive CD8 libraries employed about 18,000 to 1,100,000 sorted cells together with 10%, 30% or 50% RNA. Germline CDR1 DFQATT, CDR2 SNEGSKA (reference sequence). The CDR3 extends over 15 amino acids. The V gene end was trimmed by 2 bases and the J gene end by 5 bases; junction bases not matched to a gene: 6.

The chain employs TRBV20-1 and TRBJ2-2, with 9 bases that match TRBD1. The TCR comes from a human donor in good health. Some libraries in this study had Jurkat cell RNA spiked in. The sequenced sample was naive CD8+ T cells from blood, with Jurkat cell RNA spiked in. As for subset: FACS-sorted CD8+CD4-CCR7+CD45RA+ naive T cells. This CDR3 is CSARHDRGGTGELFF. As DNA, the CDR3 is TGCAGTGCTAGACACGACAGGGGGGGGACCGGGGAGCTGTTTTTT.